This T cell receptor (beta chain) was captured by sequencing in a study of Graves' ophthalmopathy and Graves' hyperthyroidism. Findings and limits, study-wide: Most expanded clonotypes in thyroid above 0.001 frequency also showed up in blood.

The CDR3 runs 15 residues. After removal of 5 bases from V and 8 bases from J, the junction contained 7 bases not matched to a gene. Germline V gene lookup returns CDR1 SGHAT and CDR2 FQNNGV. In its sample, this clonotype was seen a few times. The antigen is undetermined. The evidence that diagnosis relied on was clinical symptoms, serum thyroxine, TRAb, thyroid ultrasound and orbital computed tomography. From fresh peripheral blood, 8 to 10 ml in volume, the PBMCs were obtained. For repertoire sequencing, the TCR beta CDR3 regions were amplified from RNA transcripts. RT-PCR with HTBI primers came first, then second-round multiplex PCR. TCRdb processed the multiplex PCR reads anew with MiXCR; each CDR3 protein has one entry. The sample carries around 470,000 distinct CDR3 sequences, roughly 14% recorded once.

The chain employs TRBV11-2 and TRBJ2-2, with 11 bases matching TRBD1. Sequencing used blood. This sequence was found in a woman in her twenties or thirties with Graves' ophthalmopathy. Here the CDR3 reads CASSTRDRGRGELFF. For the CDR3, the DNA is TGTGCCAGCAGCACCCGGGACAGGGGGAGAGGGGAGCTGTTTTTT.